The 5 T cell receptor beta chains given below trace back to one sample, sequenced in a study of immune characterization of retroperitoneal liposarcoma. TCRdb re-called the PCR reads through MiXCR, storing one row per CDR3 protein. The sample includes about 2,400 distinct CDR3 sequences, around 50% of them seen just once. Sequencing was done on a sample of tumor tissue. The receptors were sampled from a female donor with retroperitoneal liposarcoma.

The V gene is TRBV12-3 or TRBV12-4, the J gene TRBJ2-2; 8 nucleotides align to TRBD2. CDR3 length: 16 amino acids. With V trimmed by 5 bases and J by 2 bases, 7 bases remained unmatched. The CDR3 reads CASSHTLAVNTGELFF. The CDR3 DNA sequence: TGTGCCAGCAGTCATACACTAGCGGTAAACACCGGGGAGCTGTTTTTT.

The chain uses TRBV7-6 and TRBJ2-1; 12 positions match TRBD2. V shed 7 bases and J 8 bases; nucleotides not matched to a gene: 6. Germline assignment: CDR1 SGHVS and CDR2 FNYEAQ. There are 14 residues in the CDR3. CDR3 bases: TGTGCCAGCAACCTAGCGGGAGGGCAAGATGAGCAGTTCTTC. Amino acids: CASNLAGGQDEQFF.

This clonotype was observed a few times. This CDR3 is CASSTSGSVDEQFF. Here the CDR3 DNA reads TGCGCCAGCAGTACTAGCGGGAGTGTCGATGAGCAGTTCTTC. This chain links TRBV10-2 with TRBJ2-1; 11 bases are a match to TRBD2. The CDR3 loop spans 14 amino acids. In germline, CDR1 is WSHSY, CDR2 SAAADI. Trimming at V came to 5 bases and at J to 8 bases, leaving 5 bases not matched to a gene.

The rearrangement links TRBV6-1 to TRBJ2-3, with D perhaps being TRBD1 or TRBD2 (5 bases each). V lost 0 bases, J lost 1 base, and 5 bases lay in between. The CDR3 sequence is 14 residues long. Germline lookup yields CDR1 MNHNS and CDR2 SASEGT. CDR3 DNA: TGTGCCAGCAGTGAAGCGGGGGGCACAGATACGCAGTATTTT. This encodes CASSEAGGTDTQYF.

V is TRBV6-5 and J is TRBJ2-1, with D perhaps matching TRBD2 (7 bases). Germline CDR1 is MNHEY and CDR2 is SVGAGI. The CDR3 is 16 residues long. V lost 0 bases and J 8 bases, leaving 17 bases between the germline ends. CDR3 region: CASSYSKGGALDEQFF. DNA for the CDR3: TGTGCCAGCAGTTACTCGAAAGGGGGGGCCTTAGATGAGCAGTTCTTC.